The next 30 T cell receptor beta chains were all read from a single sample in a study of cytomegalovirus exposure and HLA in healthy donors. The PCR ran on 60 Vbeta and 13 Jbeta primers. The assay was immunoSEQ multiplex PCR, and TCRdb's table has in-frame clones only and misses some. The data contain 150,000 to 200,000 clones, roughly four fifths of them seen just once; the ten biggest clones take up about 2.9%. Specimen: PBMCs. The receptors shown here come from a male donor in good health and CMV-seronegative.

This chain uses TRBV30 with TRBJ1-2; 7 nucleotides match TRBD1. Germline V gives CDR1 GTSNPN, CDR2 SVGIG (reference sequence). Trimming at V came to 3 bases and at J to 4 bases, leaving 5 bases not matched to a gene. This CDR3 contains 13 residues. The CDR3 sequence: CAWSEGQSYGYTF. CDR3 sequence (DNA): TGTGCCTGGAGCGAGGGACAGTCCTATGGCTACACCTTC.

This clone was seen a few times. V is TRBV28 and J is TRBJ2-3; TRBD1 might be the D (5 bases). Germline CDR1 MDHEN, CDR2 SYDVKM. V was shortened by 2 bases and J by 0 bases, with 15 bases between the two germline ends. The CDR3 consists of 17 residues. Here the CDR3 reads CASSLGAISSSTDTQYF. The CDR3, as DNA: TGTGCCAGCAGTTTAGGGGCAATATCCTCTAGCACAGATACGCAGTATTTT. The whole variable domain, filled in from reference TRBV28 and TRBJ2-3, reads DVKVTQSSRYLVKRTGEKVFLECVQDMDHENMFWYRQDPGLGLRLIYFSYDVKMKEKGDIPEGYSVSREKKERFSLILESASTNQTSMYLCASSLGAISSSTDTQYFGPGTRLTVL.

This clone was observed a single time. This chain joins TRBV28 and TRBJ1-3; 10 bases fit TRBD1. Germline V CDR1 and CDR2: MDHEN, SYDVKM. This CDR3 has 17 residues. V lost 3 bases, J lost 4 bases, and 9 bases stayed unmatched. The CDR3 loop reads CASSLGPGQGNGNTIYF. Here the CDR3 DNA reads TGTGCCAGCAGTTTGGGGCCGGGACAGGGGAACGGAAACACCATATATTTT.

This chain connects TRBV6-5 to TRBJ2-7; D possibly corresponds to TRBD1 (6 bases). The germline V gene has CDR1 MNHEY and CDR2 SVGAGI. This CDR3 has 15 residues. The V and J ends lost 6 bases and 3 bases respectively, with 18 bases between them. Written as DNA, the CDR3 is TGTGCCAGCAGGCGCGACCGGGACATCATCTACGAGCAGTACTTC. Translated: CASRRDRDIIYEQYF.

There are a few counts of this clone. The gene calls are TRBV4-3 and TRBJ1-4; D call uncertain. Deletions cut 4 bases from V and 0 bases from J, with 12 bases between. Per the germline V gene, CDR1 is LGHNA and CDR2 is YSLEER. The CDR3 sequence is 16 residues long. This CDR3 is CASSPAPATTNEKLFF. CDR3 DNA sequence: TGCGCCAGCAGCCCCGCCCCAGCGACAACTAATGAAAAACTGTTTTTT.

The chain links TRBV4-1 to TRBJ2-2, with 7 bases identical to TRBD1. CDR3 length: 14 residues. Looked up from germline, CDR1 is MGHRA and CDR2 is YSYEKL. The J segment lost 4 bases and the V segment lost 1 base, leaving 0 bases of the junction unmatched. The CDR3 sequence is CASSQGQGTGELFF. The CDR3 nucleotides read TGCGCCAGCAGCCAAGGACAGGGCACCGGGGAGCTGTTTTTT.

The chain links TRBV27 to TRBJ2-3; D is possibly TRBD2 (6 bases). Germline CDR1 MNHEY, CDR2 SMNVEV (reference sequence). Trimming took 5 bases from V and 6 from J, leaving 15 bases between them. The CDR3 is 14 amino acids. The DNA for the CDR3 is TGTGCCAGCAGTGGGCTAGCGCTACCGGATACGCAGTATTTT. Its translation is CASSGLALPDTQYF.

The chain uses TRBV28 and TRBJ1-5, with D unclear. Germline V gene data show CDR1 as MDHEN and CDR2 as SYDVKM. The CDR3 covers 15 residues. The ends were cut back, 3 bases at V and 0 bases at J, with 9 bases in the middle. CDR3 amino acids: CASSFRSYSNQPQHF. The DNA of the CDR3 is TGTGCCAGCAGTTTTAGGAGCTATAGCAATCAGCCCCAGCATTTT.

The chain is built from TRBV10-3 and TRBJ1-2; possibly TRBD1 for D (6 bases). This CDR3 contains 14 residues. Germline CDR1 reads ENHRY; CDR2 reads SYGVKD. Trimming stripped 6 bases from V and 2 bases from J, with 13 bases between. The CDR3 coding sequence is TGTGCCATCAGCGCCGGGACACCGAACTATGGCTACACCTTC. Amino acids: CAISAGTPNYGYTF.

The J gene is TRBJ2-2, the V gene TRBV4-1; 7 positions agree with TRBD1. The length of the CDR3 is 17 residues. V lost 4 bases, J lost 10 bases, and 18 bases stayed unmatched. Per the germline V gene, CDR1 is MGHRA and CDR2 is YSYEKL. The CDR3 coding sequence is TGCGCCAGCAGCCGGCCCCTAGACAGGGATTCGCCGGTGGAGCTGTTTTTT. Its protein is CASSRPLDRDSPVELFF.

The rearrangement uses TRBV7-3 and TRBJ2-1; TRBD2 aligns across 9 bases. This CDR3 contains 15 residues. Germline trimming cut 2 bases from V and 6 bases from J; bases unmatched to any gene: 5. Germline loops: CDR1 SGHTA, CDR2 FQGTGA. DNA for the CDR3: TGTGCCAGCAGCTTAGGGGCGGGGGGGCTCAATGAGCAGTTCTTC. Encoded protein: CASSLGAGGLNEQFF. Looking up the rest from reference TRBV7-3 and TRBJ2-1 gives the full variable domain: GAGVSQTPSNKVTEKGKYVELRCDPISGHTALYWYRQSLGQGPEFLIYFQGTGAADDSGLPNDRFFAVRPEGSVSTLKIQRTERGDSAVYLCASSLGAGGLNEQFFGPGTRLTVL.

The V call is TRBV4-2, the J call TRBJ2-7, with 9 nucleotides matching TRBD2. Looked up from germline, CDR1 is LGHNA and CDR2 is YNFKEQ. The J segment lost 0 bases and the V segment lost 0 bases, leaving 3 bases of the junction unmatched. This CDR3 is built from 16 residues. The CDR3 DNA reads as TGTGCCAGCAGCCAAGAACTTAGCGGGAGCTCCTACGAGCAGTACTTC. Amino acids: CASSQELSGSSYEQYF.

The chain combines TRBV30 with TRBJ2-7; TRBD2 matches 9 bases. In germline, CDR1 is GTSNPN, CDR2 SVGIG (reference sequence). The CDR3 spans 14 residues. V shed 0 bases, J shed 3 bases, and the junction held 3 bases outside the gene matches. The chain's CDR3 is CAWSVGAGGYEQYF. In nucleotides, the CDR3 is TGTGCCTGGAGTGTAGGAGCGGGAGGCTACGAGCAGTACTTC.

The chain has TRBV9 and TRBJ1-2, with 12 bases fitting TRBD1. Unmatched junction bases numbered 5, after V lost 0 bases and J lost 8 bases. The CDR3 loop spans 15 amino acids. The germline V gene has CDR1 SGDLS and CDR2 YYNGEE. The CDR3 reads CASSVGDRGHGGYTF. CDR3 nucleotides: TGTGCCAGCAGCGTAGGGGACAGGGGGCACGGGGGCTACACCTTC.

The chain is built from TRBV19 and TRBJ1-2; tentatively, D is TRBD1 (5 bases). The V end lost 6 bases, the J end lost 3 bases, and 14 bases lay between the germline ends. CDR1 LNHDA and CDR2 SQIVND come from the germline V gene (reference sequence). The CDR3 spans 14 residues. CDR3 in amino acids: CASRGETAYYGYTF. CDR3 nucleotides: TGTGCCAGTAGAGGGGAAACAGCTTACTATGGCTACACCTTC. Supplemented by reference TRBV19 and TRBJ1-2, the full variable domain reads DGGITQSPKYLFRKEGQNVTLSCEQNLNHDAMYWYRQDPGQGLRLIYYSQIVNDFQKGDIAEGYSVSREKKESFPLTVTSAQKNPTAFYLCASRGETAYYGYTFGSGTRLTVV.

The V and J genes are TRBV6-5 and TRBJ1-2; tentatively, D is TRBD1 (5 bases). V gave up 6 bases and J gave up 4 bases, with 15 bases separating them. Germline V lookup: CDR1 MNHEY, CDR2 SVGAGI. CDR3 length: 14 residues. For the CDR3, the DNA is TGTGCCAGCAGCCAAGGGGAAGGCCGCTATGGCTACACCTTC. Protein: CASSQGEGRYGYTF.

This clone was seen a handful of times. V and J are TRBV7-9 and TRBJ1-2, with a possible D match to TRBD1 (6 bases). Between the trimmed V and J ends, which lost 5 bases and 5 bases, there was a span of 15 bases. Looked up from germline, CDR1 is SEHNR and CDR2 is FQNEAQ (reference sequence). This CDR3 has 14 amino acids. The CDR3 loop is CASSILGTTYGYTF. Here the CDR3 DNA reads TGTGCCAGCAGCATCCTTGGGACAACATATGGCTACACCTTC.

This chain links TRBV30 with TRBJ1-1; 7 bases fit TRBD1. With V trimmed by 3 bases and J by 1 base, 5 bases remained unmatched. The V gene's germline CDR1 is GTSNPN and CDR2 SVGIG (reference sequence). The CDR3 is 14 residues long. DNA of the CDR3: TGTGCCTGGAGCGCGGGACAGACGAACACTGAAGCTTTCTTT. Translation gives CAWSAGQTNTEAFF.

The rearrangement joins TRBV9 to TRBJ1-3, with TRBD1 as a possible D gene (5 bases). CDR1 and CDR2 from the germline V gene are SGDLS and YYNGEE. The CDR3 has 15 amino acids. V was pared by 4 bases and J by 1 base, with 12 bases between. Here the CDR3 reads CASSTGRGSGNTIYF. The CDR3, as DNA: TGTGCCAGCAGCACAGGACGGGGGTCTGGAAACACCATATATTTT.

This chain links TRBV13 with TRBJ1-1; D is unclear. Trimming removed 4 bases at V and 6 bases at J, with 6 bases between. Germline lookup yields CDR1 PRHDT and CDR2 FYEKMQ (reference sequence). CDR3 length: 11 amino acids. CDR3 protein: CASSSRSEAFF. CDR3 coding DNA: TGTGCCAGCAGCTCTCGGTCTGAAGCTTTCTTT.

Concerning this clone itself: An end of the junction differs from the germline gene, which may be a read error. The CDR3 nucleotides are TGTGCCAGCAGCCATCTTAGTGGGTGGGAGGCCTATGGCTACATCTTC. This gives the protein CASSHLSGWEAYGYIF. This chain links TRBV7-2 with TRBJ1-2; no definite D call. Germline assignment: CDR1 SGHTA and CDR2 FQGNSA. This CDR3 has 16 residues.

CDR3 bases: TGTGCCAGCAGCTTCGACAGGGGCAGAGAGCAGTACTTC. Translation: CASSFDRGREQYF. The chain uses TRBV7-2 and TRBJ2-7; 8 bases map to TRBD1. J gave up 7 bases and V 3 bases, and 5 bases lay outside the gene matches. The CDR3 extends over 13 amino acids. In germline, CDR1 is SGHTA, CDR2 FQGNSA.

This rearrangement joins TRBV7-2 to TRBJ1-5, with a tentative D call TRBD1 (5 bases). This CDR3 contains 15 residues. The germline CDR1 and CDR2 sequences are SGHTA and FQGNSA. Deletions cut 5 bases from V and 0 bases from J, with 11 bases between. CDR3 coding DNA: TGTGCCAGCAGCCCCGGGGGGTATAGCAATCAGCCCCAGCATTTT. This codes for CASSPGGYSNQPQHF.

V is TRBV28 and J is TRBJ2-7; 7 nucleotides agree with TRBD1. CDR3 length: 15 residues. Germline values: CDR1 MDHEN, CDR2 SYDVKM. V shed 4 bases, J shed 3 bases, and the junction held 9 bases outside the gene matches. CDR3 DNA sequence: TGTGCCAGCAGTTCCCGTGGGGACAGCCTCTACGAGCAGTACTTC. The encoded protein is CASSSRGDSLYEQYF.

In nucleotides, the CDR3 is TGTGCCAGCAGTTACTCGGGGGGGCGAGAGACCCAGTACTTC. It yields the protein CASSYSGGRETQYF. This chain connects TRBV6-5 to TRBJ2-5, with D tentatively TRBD2 (7 bases). The CDR3 consists of 14 residues. The germline V gene has CDR1 MNHEY and CDR2 SVGAGI. Trimming removed 0 bases from V and 4 bases from J, with 9 bases in between.

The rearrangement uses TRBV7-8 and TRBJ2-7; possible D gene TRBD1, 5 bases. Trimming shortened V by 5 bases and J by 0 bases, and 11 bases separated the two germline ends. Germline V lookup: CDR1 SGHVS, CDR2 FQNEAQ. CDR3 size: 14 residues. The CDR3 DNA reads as TGTGCCAGCAGCAAGACAGCTGTCTCCTACGAGCAGTACTTC. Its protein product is CASSKTAVSYEQYF. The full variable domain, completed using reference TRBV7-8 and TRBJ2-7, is GAGVSQSPRYKVAKRGQDVALRCDPISGHVSLFWYQQALGQGPEFLTYFQNEAQLDKSGLPSDRFFAERPEGSVSTLKIQRTQQEDSAVYLCASSKTAVSYEQYFGPGTRLTVT.

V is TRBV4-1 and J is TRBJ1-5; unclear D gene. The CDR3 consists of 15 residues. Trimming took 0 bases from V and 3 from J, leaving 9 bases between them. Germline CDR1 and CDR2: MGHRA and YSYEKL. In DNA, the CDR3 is TGCGCCAGCAGCCAAGATTCGGGATTCAATCAGCCCCAGCATTTT. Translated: CASSQDSGFNQPQHF.

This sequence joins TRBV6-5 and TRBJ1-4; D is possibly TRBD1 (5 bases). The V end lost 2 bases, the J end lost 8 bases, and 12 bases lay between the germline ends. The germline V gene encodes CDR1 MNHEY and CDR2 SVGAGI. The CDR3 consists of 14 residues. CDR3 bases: TGTGCCAGCAGTTACGGGGGGGAGATCGAAAAACTGTTTTTT. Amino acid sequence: CASSYGGEIEKLFF.

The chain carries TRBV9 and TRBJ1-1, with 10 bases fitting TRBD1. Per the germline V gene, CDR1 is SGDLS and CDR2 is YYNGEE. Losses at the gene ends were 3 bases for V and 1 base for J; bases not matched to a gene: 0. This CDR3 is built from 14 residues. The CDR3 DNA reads TGTGCCAGCAGCGGGACAGGGGGGAACACTGAAGCTTTCTTT. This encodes CASSGTGGNTEAFF.

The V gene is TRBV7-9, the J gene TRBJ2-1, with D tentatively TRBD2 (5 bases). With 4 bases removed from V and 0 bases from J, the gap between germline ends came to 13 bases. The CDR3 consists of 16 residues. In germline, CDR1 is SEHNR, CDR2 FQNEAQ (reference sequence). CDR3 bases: TGTGCCAGCAGCTACACAGCGGATAGCTCCTACAATGAGCAGTTCTTC. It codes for CASSYTADSSYNEQFF.